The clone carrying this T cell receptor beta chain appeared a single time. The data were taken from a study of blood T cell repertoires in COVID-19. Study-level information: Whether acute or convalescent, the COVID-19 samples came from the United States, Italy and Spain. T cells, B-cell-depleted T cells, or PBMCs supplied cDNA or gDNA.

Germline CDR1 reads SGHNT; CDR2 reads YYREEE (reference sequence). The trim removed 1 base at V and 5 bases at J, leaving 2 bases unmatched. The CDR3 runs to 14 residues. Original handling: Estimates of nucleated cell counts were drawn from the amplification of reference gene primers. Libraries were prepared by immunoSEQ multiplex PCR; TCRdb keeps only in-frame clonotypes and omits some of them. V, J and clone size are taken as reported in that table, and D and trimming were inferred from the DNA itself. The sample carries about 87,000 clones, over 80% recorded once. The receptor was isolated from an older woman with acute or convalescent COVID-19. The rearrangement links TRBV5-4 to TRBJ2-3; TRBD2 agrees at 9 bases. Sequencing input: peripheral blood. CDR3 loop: CASSLPSGEDTQYF. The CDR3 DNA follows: TGTGCCAGCAGCTTGCCTAGCGGGGAAGATACGCAGTATTTT.